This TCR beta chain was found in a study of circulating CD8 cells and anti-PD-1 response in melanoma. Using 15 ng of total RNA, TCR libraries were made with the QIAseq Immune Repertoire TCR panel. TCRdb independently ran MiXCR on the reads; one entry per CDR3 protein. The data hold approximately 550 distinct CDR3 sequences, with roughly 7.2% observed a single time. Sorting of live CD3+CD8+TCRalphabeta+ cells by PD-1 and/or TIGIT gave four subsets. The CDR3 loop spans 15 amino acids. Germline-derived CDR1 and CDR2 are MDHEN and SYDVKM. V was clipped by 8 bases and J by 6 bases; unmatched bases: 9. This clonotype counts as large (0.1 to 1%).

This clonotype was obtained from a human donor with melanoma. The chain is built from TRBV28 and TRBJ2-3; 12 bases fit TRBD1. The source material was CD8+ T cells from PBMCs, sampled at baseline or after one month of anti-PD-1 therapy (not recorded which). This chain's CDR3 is CASGTPGQGADTQYF. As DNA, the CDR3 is TGTGCCAGCGGAACTCCGGGACAGGGGGCTGATACGCAGTATTTT.